This TCR beta chain was recorded in a study of blood T cell repertoires in COVID-19. The wider study: Samples representing acute and convalescent COVID-19 were sourced from the United States, Italy and Spain. T cells, B-cell-depleted T cells, or PBMCs supplied cDNA or gDNA.

J gave up 2 bases and V 0 bases, and 1 base lay outside the gene matches. In germline, CDR1 is PRHDT, CDR2 FYEKMQ (reference sequence). The CDR3 is 14 amino acids. Per the original data handling: From reference gene primer amplification, estimates of nucleated cell counts were derived. Repertoires were generated with immunoSEQ multiplex PCR, while TCRdb's copy carries only in-frame clones and drops some. That table furnishes V, J and clone size, whereas the DNA furnished D and trimming. The sample holds 200,000 to 250,000 clones; 65% to 85% are singletons and the top ten take less than 3.5%. The receptor was derived from a man over 45 with active or convalescent COVID-19. The chain combines TRBV13 with TRBJ2-7; 7 bases line up with TRBD1. Sequenced sample: peripheral blood. This CDR3 reads CASSLGTGTYEQYF. CDR3 bases: TGTGCCAGCAGCTTAGGGACAGGGACCTACGAGCAGTACTTC.